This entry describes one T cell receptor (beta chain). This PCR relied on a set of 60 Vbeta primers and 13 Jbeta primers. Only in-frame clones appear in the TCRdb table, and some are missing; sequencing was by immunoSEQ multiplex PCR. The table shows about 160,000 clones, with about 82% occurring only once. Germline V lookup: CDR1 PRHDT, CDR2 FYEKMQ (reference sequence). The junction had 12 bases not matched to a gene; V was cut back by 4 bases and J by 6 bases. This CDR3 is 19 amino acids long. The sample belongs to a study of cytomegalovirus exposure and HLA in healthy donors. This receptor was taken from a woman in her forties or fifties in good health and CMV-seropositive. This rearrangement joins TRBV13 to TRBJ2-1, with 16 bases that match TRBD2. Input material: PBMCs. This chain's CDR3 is CASSSRGTSGGAGVNEQFF. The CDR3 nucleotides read TGTGCCAGCAGCTCTAGGGGGACTAGCGGGGGGGCCGGGGTCAATGAGCAGTTCTTC.